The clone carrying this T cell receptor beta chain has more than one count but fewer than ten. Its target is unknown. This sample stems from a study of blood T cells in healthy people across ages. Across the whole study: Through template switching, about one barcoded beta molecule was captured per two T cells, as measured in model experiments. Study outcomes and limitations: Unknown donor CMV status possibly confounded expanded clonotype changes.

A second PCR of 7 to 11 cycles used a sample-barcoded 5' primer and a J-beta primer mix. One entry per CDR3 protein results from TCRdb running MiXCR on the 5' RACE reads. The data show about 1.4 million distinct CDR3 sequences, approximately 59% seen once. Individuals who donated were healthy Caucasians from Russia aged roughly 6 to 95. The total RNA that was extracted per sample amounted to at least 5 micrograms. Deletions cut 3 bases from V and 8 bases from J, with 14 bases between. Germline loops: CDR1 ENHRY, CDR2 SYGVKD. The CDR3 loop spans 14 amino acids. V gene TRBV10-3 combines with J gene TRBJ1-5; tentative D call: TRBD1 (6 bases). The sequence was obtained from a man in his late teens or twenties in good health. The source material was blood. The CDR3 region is CAISEAGASKPQHF. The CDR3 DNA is TGTGCCATCAGTGAAGCAGGGGCCAGTAAGCCCCAGCATTTT.